This TCR beta chain was documented in a study of identical twins. With template switching, a universal primer site was added, and the cDNA carried unique molecular identifiers. TCRdb reprocessed the 5' RACE reads via MiXCR and lists one record per CDR3 protein. The sample consists of roughly 350,000 distinct CDR3 sequences, about 12% of them appearing once. Trimming left V 6 bases short and J 9 bases short, with 11 bases between. CDR3 length equals 12 residues. This clonotype appeared a few times. The sample was also reused in another study, on yellow fever vaccine responses in identical twins.

This TCR was sampled from a woman younger than 35 in good health. V is TRBV12-3 or TRBV12-4 and J is TRBJ2-2; no definite D call. Material: CD8+ T cells sorted from blood. CDR3 sequence reads: CASSYTRRELFF. The CDR3 DNA sequence: TGTGCCAGCAGCTACACACGCCGGGAGCTGTTTTTT.